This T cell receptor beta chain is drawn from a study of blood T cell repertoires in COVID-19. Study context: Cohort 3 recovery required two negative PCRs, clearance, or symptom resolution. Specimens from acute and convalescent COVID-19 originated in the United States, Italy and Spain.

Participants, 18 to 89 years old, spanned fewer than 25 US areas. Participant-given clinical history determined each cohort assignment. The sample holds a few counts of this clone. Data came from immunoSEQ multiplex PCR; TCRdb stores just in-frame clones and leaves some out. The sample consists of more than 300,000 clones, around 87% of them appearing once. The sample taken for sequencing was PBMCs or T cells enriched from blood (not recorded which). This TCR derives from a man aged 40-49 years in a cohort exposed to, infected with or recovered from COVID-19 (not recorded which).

DNA of the CDR3: TGCGCCAGCAGCCAAGATCCCAGAACTAGGGGGAAATCTGGAAACACCATATATTTT. Amino acid sequence: CASSQDPRTRGKSGNTIYF. The rearrangement links TRBV4-1 to TRBJ1-3, with D perhaps TRBD1 (6 bases). This CDR3 comprises 19 residues. Germline loops: CDR1 MGHRA, CDR2 YSYEKL. The V gene lost 0 bases and the J gene lost 1 base, with 19 bases spanning the gap.